This entry lists 31 T cell receptor beta chains sequenced from one sample in a study of T cell responses to AZD1222 COVID-19 vaccine. The assay was immunoSEQ multiplex PCR, and TCRdb's table has in-frame clones only and misses some. The table includes about 94,000 clones, 85% detected once. The specimen comprised peripheral blood, sampled 28 days after the second AZD1222 dose. These receptors all stem from an adult who received the AZD1222 COVID-19 vaccine.

The chain has TRBV3-1 (or the pseudogene TRBV3-2) and TRBJ1-1, with D unresolved. This CDR3 has 14 residues. V was cut by 2 bases and J by 4 bases, with 11 bases left in between. Germline V gene data show CDR1 as LGHDT and CDR2 as YNNKEL (reference sequence). The CDR3 DNA reads as TGTGCCAGCAGCCAACCCGGACCGGGCACTGAAGCTTTCTTT. As protein: CASSQPGPGTEAFF.

The chain employs TRBV28 and TRBJ2-7; D remains unclear. CDR1 and CDR2 (germline): MDHEN, SYDVKM. V dropped 4 bases and J dropped 2 bases, with 15 bases sitting between them. The CDR3 covers 15 residues. CDR3: CASSSSRRITYEQYF. The CDR3 nucleotides are TGTGCCAGCAGTTCCAGCAGGCGTATAACCTACGAGCAGTACTTC.

This sequence joins TRBV6-5 and TRBJ1-2, with unresolved D. The germline V and J ends were trimmed by 2 bases and 2 bases, with 12 bases remaining between them. Germline assignment: CDR1 MNHEY and CDR2 SVGAGI. The CDR3 extends over 15 amino acids. CDR3 bases: TGTGCCAGCAGTTACGCACGGCAACCGAACTATGGCTACACCTTC. Translated, it gives CASSYARQPNYGYTF.

The chain couples TRBV7-8 to TRBJ2-1, with 9 bases fitting TRBD2. Germline values: CDR1 SGHVS, CDR2 FQNEAQ. The CDR3 covers 16 residues. Trimming took 0 bases from V and 6 from J; bases not matched to a gene: 6. In DNA, the CDR3 is TGTGCCAGCAGCTTAGCTGGGCGGGGGGGCTCCAATGAGCAGTTCTTC. Its translation: CASSLAGRGGSNEQFF.

V gene TRBV30 combines with J gene TRBJ1-2; possible D gene TRBD1, 6 bases. V was trimmed by 2 bases and J by 1 base, leaving 14 bases between them. The CDR3 consists of 15 residues. Germline lookup yields CDR1 GTSNPN and CDR2 SVGIG (reference sequence). CDR3 DNA sequence: TGTGCCTGGAGTACCCCAGGGGCGGGTAACTATGGCTACACCTTC. Protein: CAWSTPGAGNYGYTF. Full variable domain (remainder filled in from reference TRBV30 and TRBJ1-2): SQTIHQWPATLVQPVGSPLSLECTVEGTSNPNLYWYRQAAGRGLQLLFYSVGIGQISSEVPQNLSASRPQDRQFILSSKKLLLSDSGFYLCAWSTPGAGNYGYTFGSGTRLTVV.

The J gene is TRBJ2-7, the V gene TRBV10-3; 9 nucleotides match TRBD1. Per germline, CDR1 ENHRY and CDR2 SYGVKD. V shed 4 bases and J 1 base; nucleotides not matched to a gene: 8. The CDR3 has 16 residues. The CDR3 coding sequence is TGTGCCATCAGTGGTGGGACAGGGTATTCTTCCTACGAGCAGTACTTC. This gives the protein CAISGGTGYSSYEQYF.

This clone has only a few counts. The same CDR3 also results from other DNA sequences found in this sample. V is TRBV11-2 and J is TRBJ1-2; unclear D gene. The CDR3 runs 12 residues. V was shortened by 1 base and J by 4 bases, with 4 bases between the two germline ends. Germline CDR1 is SGHAT and CDR2 is FQNNGV. CDR3 loop: CASSLGSYGYTF. Here the CDR3 DNA reads TGTGCCAGCAGCTTAGGGAGCTATGGCTACACCTTC. Full variable domain (outside the CDR3, taken from reference TRBV11-2 and TRBJ1-2): EAGVAQSPRYKIIEKRQSVAFWCNPISGHATLYWYQQILGQGPKLLIQFQNNGVVDDSQLPKDRFSAERLKGVDSTLKIQPAKLEDSAVYLCASSLGSYGYTFGSGTRLTVV.

The V and J genes are TRBV5-1 and TRBJ1-1, with 7 bases fitting TRBD1. J lost 0 bases, V lost 0 bases, and 5 bases had no gene match. The CDR3 extends over 16 amino acids. CDR1 SGHRS and CDR2 YFSETQ come from the germline V gene. The CDR3 DNA reads as TGCGCCAGCAGCTTGGTGGGACAGCTAATGAACACTGAAGCTTTCTTT. It translates to CASSLVGQLMNTEAFF.

The chain links TRBV28 to TRBJ2-3; TRBD1 or TRBD2 may be the D gene (7 bases each). Germline V gene sequence: CDR1 MDHEN, CDR2 SYDVKM. Trimming stripped 3 bases from V and 4 bases from J, with 17 bases between. CDR3 length: 16 residues. The CDR3 is CASSFPGGGAADTQYF. The CDR3 coding sequence is TGTGCCAGCAGTTTTCCAGGGGGAGGGGCGGCAGATACGCAGTATTTT.

V is TRBV6-5 and J is TRBJ2-7, with D unresolved. The length of the CDR3 is 11 residues. V was trimmed by 5 bases and J by 2 bases, leaving 4 bases between them. Germline V gene lookup returns CDR1 MNHEY and CDR2 SVGAGI. In DNA form, the CDR3 reads TGTGCCAGCAGTACCCCCTACGAGCAGTACTTC. This sequence encodes CASSTPYEQYF.

CDR3: CASSLAVRGQEETQYF. DNA of the CDR3: TGTGCCAGCAGCTTAGCGGTCAGGGGGCAGGAGGAGACCCAGTACTTC. The chain links TRBV7-8 to TRBJ2-5; TRBD1 aligns across 8 bases. J was trimmed by 5 bases and V by 0 bases; bases with no gene match: 8. CDR3 length: 16 residues. The V gene's germline CDR1 is SGHVS and CDR2 FQNEAQ.

This clone was found a few times. The J gene is TRBJ2-3, the V gene TRBV19, with no clear D. Deletions cut 0 bases from V and 6 bases from J, with 7 bases between. The germline V gene encodes CDR1 LNHDA and CDR2 SQIVND (reference sequence). The CDR3 loop spans 13 amino acids. The CDR3 DNA sequence: TGTGCCAGTAGTATAGATGGCGGTGATACGCAGTATTTT. It translates to CASSIDGGDTQYF.

This sequence joins TRBV5-6 and TRBJ2-5, with 10 positions matching TRBD2. The CDR3 covers 14 residues. V was clipped by 4 bases and J by 4 bases; unmatched bases: 4. Germline V gene data show CDR1 as SGHDT and CDR2 as YYEEEE. DNA of the CDR3: TGTGCCAGCAGCCCCCCTAGCGGGGGAGAGACCCAGTACTTC. This translates into CASSPPSGGETQYF.

The V gene is TRBV4-1, the J gene TRBJ1-2; 8 bases line up with TRBD1. J gave up 4 bases and V 3 bases, and 1 base lay outside the gene matches. This CDR3 spans 13 amino acids. Germline V gene data show CDR1 as MGHRA and CDR2 as YSYEKL. The CDR3 nucleotides read TGCGCCAGCAGCCATGGACAGGGCTATGGCTACACCTTC. It codes for CASSHGQGYGYTF.

The CDR3 is CASSHRDYITGELFF. CDR3 nucleotide sequence: TGTGCCAGCAGCCATCGGGACTACATCACCGGGGAGCTGTTTTTT. The chain is built from TRBV5-6 and TRBJ2-2; 7 nucleotides line up with TRBD2. V was clipped by 4 bases and J by 4 bases; unmatched bases: 7. CDR3 length: 15 residues. Germline lookup yields CDR1 SGHDT and CDR2 YYEEEE.

V is TRBV5-4 and J is TRBJ1-5; TRBD1 matches 7 bases. CDR1 is SGHNT, CDR2 YYREEE, per germline (reference sequence). This CDR3 comprises 14 residues. V dropped 4 bases and J dropped 4; count of bases not matched to a gene: 5. The chain's CDR3 is CASSADRQNQPQHF. DNA of the CDR3: TGTGCCAGCAGCGCGGACAGGCAAAATCAGCCCCAGCATTTT.

The chain joins TRBV30 to TRBJ1-2; D is possibly TRBD1 (5 bases). Germline values: CDR1 GTSNPN, CDR2 SVGIG (reference sequence). The CDR3 extends over 16 amino acids. Trimming left V 5 bases short and J 8 bases short, with 27 bases between. The CDR3 protein is CAWLRSSAGAAGGYTF. DNA of the CDR3: TGTGCCTGGTTGAGGAGTTCGGCTGGGGCGGCGGGAGGCTACACCTTC. Complete variable domain (other parts from reference TRBV30 and TRBJ1-2): SQTIHQWPATLVQPVGSPLSLECTVEGTSNPNLYWYRQAAGRGLQLLFYSVGIGQISSEVPQNLSASRPQDRQFILSSKKLLLSDSGFYLCAWLRSSAGAAGGYTFGSGTRLTVV.

The V call is TRBV6-5, the J call TRBJ1-4, with TRBD1 as a possible D gene (5 bases). CDR1 MNHEY and CDR2 SVGAGI come from the germline V gene. Trimming shortened V by 0 bases and J by 4 bases, and 9 bases separated the two germline ends. The CDR3 runs to 15 residues. In nucleotides, the CDR3 is TGTGCCAGCAGTTACTCGGGACCTCGTAATGAAAAACTGTTTTTT. The encoded protein is CASSYSGPRNEKLFF.

This chain uses TRBV14 with TRBJ2-7; the D gene is possibly TRBD1 (5 bases). The CDR3 has 15 amino acids. The germline V and J ends were trimmed by 1 base and 4 bases, with 14 bases remaining between them. Per germline, CDR1 SGHDN and CDR2 FVKESK. CDR3 protein: CASSQGRTPQYEQYF. In DNA form, the CDR3 reads TGTGCCAGCAGCCAAGGACGGACACCGCAGTACGAGCAGTACTTC.

The V gene is TRBV18, the J gene TRBJ2-4; 7 nucleotides align to TRBD2. V trimming: 2 bases; J trimming: 12 bases; junction bases outside the gene matches: 4. This CDR3 spans 12 amino acids. Germline CDR1 KGHSH, CDR2 LQKENI. The CDR3 nucleotides read TGTGCCAGCTCACCAGACGGGAGGACTCAGTACTTC. It codes for CASSPDGRTQYF.

CDR3 DNA: TGTGCCAGCAGCGCCACTGGGCGGGGGGCCCTTATCTTCACCGGGGAGCTGTTTTTT. It is translated as CASSATGRGALIFTGELFF. This chain uses TRBV9 with TRBJ2-2; 8 bases agree with TRBD2. The CDR3 extends over 19 amino acids. Germline V CDR1 and CDR2: SGDLS, YYNGEE. Trimming removed 3 bases from V and 4 bases from J; junction bases left unmatched: 17.

This rearrangement joins TRBV4-2 to TRBJ2-5; TRBD2 might be the D (5 bases). Germline lookup yields CDR1 LGHNA and CDR2 YNFKEQ. V gave up 0 bases and J gave up 5 bases, with 7 bases separating them. This CDR3 is built from 13 residues. The DNA of the CDR3 is TGTGCCAGCAGCCAAGATAGGGAGGAGACCCAGTACTTC. It specifies CASSQDREETQYF.

The V gene is TRBV5-1, the J gene TRBJ2-7, with 7 nucleotides matching TRBD2. The CDR3 runs to 14 residues. Trimming removed 4 bases from V and 1 base from J; junction bases left unmatched: 5. Germline V gene sequence: CDR1 SGHRS, CDR2 YFSETQ. CDR3 bases: TGCGCCAGCAGCCGCGGGAGCTCATCCTACGAGCAGTACTTC. It is translated as CASSRGSSSYEQYF.

The chain joins TRBV5-8 to TRBJ1-2; TRBD1 matches 8 bases. Germline assignment: CDR1 SGHTS and CDR2 YDEGEE. J gave up 7 bases and V 6 bases, and 14 bases lay outside the gene matches. The CDR3 runs 15 residues. CDR3 loop: CASNLKTGDFAGYTF. CDR3 sequence (DNA): TGTGCCAGCAACCTAAAGACAGGGGATTTCGCTGGCTACACCTTC.

This rearrangement joins TRBV19 to TRBJ2-1; D perhaps matches TRBD2 (6 bases). With 3 bases removed from V and 3 bases from J, the gap between germline ends came to 12 bases. The germline V gene encodes CDR1 LNHDA and CDR2 SQIVND (reference sequence). The CDR3 runs 15 residues. The CDR3, as DNA: TGTGCCAGTAGTATTGGCGCTAGCGACTACAATGAGCAGTTCTTC. Translating gives CASSIGASDYNEQFF.

This chain joins TRBV7-9 and TRBJ1-2; no definite D call. V was cut by 0 bases and J by 7 bases, with 15 bases left in between. The germline V gene encodes CDR1 SEHNR and CDR2 FQNEAQ (reference sequence). CDR3 length equals 15 residues. CDR3 sequence reads: CASSLAAGVFAGYTF. As DNA, the CDR3 is TGTGCCAGCAGCTTAGCGGCCGGGGTTTTCGCTGGCTACACCTTC.

The chain has TRBV15 and TRBJ2-1; 8 bases are a match to TRBD1. This CDR3 has 16 amino acids. Germline V gene sequence: CDR1 LNHNV, CDR2 YYDKDF (reference sequence). V lost 3 bases, J lost 2 bases, and 6 bases stayed unmatched. CDR3 loop: CATSRRGQGPYNEQFF. The CDR3 DNA reads TGTGCCACCAGCAGGCGTGGACAGGGCCCCTACAATGAGCAGTTCTTC.

The V gene is TRBV5-1, the J gene TRBJ1-4, with D possibly being TRBD1 (5 bases). Germline V CDR1 and CDR2: SGHRS, YFSETQ. The V and J ends lost 0 bases and 11 bases respectively, with 14 bases between them. The CDR3 contains 14 residues. As DNA, the CDR3 is TGCGCCAGCAGCTTGGACGGGGAAGGGGTGAAACTGTTTTTT. It is translated as CASSLDGEGVKLFF.

The chain joins TRBV13 to TRBJ2-5, with 13 bases lining up with TRBD2. The CDR3 is 18 amino acids. With V trimmed by 4 bases and J by 0 bases, 8 bases remained unmatched. CDR1 is PRHDT and CDR2 is FYEKMQ in the germline V gene (reference sequence). The CDR3 nucleotides read TGTGCCAGCAGCTATCGACTAGCGGGAGGTTGGGACCAAGAGACCCAGTACTTC. Translating it yields CASSYRLAGGWDQETQYF.

The chain uses TRBV2 and TRBJ2-1; no reliable D call. V lost 4 bases and J 5 bases, leaving 15 bases between the germline ends. There are 15 residues in the CDR3. Germline lookup yields CDR1 SNHLY and CDR2 FYNNEI. CDR3 region: CASSGWISTDNEQFF. The CDR3 DNA reads as TGTGCCAGCAGTGGCTGGATTTCGACGGACAATGAGCAGTTCTTC.

The chain couples TRBV4-1 to TRBJ2-7, with 10 positions matching TRBD1. This CDR3 is built from 15 residues. The germline gives CDR1 MGHRA, CDR2 YSYEKL. V lost 2 bases, J lost 3 bases, and 4 bases stayed unmatched. This CDR3 is CASSQQTGGSYEQYF. The CDR3 bases are TGCGCCAGCAGCCAACAGACAGGGGGCAGCTACGAGCAGTACTTC.